This T cell receptor (beta chain) was retrieved from a study of T cells in Graves' hyperthyroidism and ophthalmopathy. The authors took PBMCs from 10 ml fresh peripheral blood. Researchers amplified the TCR beta CDR3 regions from RNA transcripts. TCR CDR3 regions were first amplified by RT-PCR with HTBI primers. Each CDR3 protein gets one entry after TCRdb re-called the multiplex PCR reads with MiXCR. The sample contains some 360,000 distinct CDR3 sequences, around 18% of which appear only once. CDR1 and CDR2 from the germline V gene are MNHNS and SASEGT. The CDR3 is 14 amino acids. The TCR was taken from a woman aged 40 to 49 with Graves' ophthalmopathy. The source material was blood. This rearrangement joins TRBV6-1 to TRBJ2-7; 7 positions match TRBD2. The J call may be mistaken, given a closer DNA end match to TRBJ2-1. The CDR3 region is CASSSILAWYEQFF. The DNA for the CDR3 is TGTGCCAGCAGCTCCATACTAGCGTGGTACGAGCAGTTCTTC.